This T cell receptor (beta chain) was identified during a study of blood T cell repertoires in COVID-19. The participants were between about 18 and 90 years old and came from under 25 US areas. This clone came up a few times. Measured with immunoSEQ multiplex PCR; TCRdb has only the in-frame clones, and not every one. The profile shows 150,000 to 200,000 clones, roughly 82% of them singletons. The receptor comes from a man aged 45-60 years who had recovered from COVID-19. Sequencing was carried out using PBMCs or T cells enriched from blood (not recorded which).

The CDR3 DNA reads as TGCGCCAGCAGCTTGGCAAAGCTGAGAGGGAGCTCCTATAATTCACCCCTCCACTTT. It yields the protein CASSLAKLRGSSYNSPLHF. The chain has TRBV5-1 and TRBJ1-6; no firm D call. V was pared by 0 bases and J by 0 bases, with 16 bases between. The CDR3 is made up of 19 amino acids. Germline V CDR1 and CDR2: SGHRS, YFSETQ.